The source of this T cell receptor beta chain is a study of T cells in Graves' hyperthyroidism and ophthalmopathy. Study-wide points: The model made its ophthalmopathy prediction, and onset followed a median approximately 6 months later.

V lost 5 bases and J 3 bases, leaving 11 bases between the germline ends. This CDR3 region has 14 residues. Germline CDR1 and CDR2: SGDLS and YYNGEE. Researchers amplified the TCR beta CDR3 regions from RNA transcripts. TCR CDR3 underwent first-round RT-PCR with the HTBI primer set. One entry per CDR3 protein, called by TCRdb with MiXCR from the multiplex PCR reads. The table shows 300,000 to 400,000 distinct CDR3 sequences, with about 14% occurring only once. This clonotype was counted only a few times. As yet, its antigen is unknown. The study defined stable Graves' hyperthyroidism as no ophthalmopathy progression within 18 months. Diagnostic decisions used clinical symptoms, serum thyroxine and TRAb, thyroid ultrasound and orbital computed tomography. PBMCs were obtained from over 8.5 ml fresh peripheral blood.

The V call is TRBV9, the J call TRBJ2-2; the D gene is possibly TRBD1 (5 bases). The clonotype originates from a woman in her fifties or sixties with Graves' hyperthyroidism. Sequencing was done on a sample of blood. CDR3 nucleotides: TGTGCCAGCAGAGGAACAGGAGACACCGGGGAGCTGTTTTTT. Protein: CASRGTGDTGELFF.